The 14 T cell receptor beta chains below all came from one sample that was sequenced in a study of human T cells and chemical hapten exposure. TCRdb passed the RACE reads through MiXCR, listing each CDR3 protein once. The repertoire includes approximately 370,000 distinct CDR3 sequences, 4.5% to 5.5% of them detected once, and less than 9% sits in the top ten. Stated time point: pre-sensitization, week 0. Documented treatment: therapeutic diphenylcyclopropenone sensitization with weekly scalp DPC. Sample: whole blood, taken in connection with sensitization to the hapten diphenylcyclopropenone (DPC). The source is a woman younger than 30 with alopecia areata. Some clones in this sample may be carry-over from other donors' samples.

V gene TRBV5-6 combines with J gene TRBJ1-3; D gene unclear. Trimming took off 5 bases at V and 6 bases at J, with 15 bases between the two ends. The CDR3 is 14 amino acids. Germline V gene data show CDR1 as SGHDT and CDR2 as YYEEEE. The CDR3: CASSMGLRENTIYF. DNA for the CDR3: TGTGCCAGCAGTATGGGCCTTCGCGAAAACACCATATATTTT.

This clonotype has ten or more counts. The CDR3 protein is CASSQPSQGNYGYTF. The CDR3 nucleotides read TGCGCCAGCAGCCAACCGTCACAGGGGAACTATGGCTACACCTTC. This chain uses TRBV4-1 with TRBJ1-2; 7 bases are a match to TRBD1. V was pared by 2 bases and J by 2 bases, with 5 bases of the junction left unmatched. Germline V CDR1 and CDR2: MGHRA, YSYEKL. The CDR3 extends over 15 amino acids.

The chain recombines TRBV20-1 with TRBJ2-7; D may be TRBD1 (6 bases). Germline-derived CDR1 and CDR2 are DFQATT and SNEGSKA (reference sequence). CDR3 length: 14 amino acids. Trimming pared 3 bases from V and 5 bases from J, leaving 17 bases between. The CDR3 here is CSASRDTTSDEQYF. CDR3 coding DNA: TGCAGTGCTAGTCGGGACACAACTTCGGACGAGCAGTACTTC.

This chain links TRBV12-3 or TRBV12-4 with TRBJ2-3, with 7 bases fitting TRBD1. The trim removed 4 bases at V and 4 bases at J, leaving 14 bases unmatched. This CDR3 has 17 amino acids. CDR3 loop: CASSYTEQGKKPDTQYF. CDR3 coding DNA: TGTGCCAGCAGTTATACCGAACAGGGGAAGAAGCCAGATACGCAGTATTTT.

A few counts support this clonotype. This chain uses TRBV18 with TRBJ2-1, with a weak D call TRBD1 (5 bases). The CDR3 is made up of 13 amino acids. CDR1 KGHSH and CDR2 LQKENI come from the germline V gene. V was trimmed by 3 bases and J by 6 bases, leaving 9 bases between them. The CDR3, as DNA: TGTGCCAGCTCACCCGAAGGGGTCAATGAGCAGTTCTTC. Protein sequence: CASSPEGVNEQFF.

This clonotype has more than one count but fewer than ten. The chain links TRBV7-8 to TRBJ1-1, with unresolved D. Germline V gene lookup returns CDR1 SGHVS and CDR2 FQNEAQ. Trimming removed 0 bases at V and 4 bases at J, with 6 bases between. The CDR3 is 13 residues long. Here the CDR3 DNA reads TGTGCCAGCAGCTTAGCATGGTCCACTGAAGCTTTCTTT. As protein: CASSLAWSTEAFF.

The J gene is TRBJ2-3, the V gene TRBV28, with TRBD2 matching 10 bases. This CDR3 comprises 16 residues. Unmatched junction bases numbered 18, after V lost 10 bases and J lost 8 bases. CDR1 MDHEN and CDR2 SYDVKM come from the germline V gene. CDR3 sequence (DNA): TGTGCCAACACCCGATCCGGACTAGCGGATTTTGGTACGCAGTATTTT. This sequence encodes CANTRSGLADFGTQYF.

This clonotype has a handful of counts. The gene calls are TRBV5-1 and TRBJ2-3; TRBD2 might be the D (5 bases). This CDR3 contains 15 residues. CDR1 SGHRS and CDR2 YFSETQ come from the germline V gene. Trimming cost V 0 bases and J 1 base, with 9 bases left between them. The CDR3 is CASSLGGKGTDTQYF. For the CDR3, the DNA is TGCGCCAGCAGCTTGGGAGGGAAGGGCACAGATACGCAGTATTTT.

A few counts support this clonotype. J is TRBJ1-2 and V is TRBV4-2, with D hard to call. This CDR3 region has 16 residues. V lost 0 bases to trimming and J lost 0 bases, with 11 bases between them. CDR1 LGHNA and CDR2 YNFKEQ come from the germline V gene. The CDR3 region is CASSQDNSGTNYGYTF. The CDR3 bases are TGTGCCAGCAGCCAAGATAATTCCGGGACTAACTATGGCTACACCTTC.

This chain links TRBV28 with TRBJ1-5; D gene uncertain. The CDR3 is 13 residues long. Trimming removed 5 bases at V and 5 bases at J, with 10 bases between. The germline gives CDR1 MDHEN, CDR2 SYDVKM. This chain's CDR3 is CASSPHRDQPQHF. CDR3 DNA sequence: TGTGCCAGCAGTCCACACAGAGATCAGCCCCAGCATTTT.

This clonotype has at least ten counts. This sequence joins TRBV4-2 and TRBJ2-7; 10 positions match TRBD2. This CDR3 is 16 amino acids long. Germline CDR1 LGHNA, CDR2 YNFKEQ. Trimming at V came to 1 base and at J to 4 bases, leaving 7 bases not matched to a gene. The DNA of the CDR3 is TGTGCCAGCAGCCAAGTTTTTAGCGGGGGGCCTTACGAGCAGTACTTC. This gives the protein CASSQVFSGGPYEQYF.

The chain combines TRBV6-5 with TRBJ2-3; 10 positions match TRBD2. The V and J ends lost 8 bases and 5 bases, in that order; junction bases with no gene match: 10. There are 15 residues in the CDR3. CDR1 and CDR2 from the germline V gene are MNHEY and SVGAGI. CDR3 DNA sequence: TGTGCCAGCCTACCACTAGCGGGGCAGAAAGATACGCAGTATTTT. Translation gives CASLPLAGQKDTQYF.

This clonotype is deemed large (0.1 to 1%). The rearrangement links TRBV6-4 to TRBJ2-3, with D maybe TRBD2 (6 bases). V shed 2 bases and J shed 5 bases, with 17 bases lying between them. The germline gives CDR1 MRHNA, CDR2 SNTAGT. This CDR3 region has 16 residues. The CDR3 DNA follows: TGTGCCAGCAGTGACGCCAACCTAGCGAGGATAGATACGCAGTATTTT. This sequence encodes CASSDANLARIDTQYF.

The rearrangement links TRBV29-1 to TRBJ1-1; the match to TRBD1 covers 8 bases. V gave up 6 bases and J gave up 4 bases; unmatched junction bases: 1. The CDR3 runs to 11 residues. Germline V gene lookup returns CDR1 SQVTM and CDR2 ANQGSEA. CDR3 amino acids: CSVTGGTEAFF. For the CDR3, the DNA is TGCAGCGTAACAGGGGGCACTGAAGCTTTCTTT.